The next 10 T cell receptor beta chains were all read from a single sample in a study of patients and donors after allogeneic stem cell transplantation. TCRdb processed the RT-PCR reads anew with MiXCR; each CDR3 protein has one entry. The sample consists of approximately 200,000 distinct CDR3 sequences, around two fifths of them appearing once. The sequenced material came from blood, either unsorted or a sorted T cell fraction (not recorded which). These receptor sequences come from a human donor who was either an allogeneic HSCT recipient or a stem cell or donor lymphocyte infusion donor (not recorded which). It is not recorded whose cells these are; they may come from a transplant donor.

The chain joins TRBV30 to TRBJ2-7; 10 bases match TRBD1. V lost 4 bases, J lost 2 bases, and 5 bases stayed unmatched. The CDR3 has 14 residues. Per germline, CDR1 GTSNPN and CDR2 SVGIG (reference sequence). CDR3 sequence reads: CAWNWDRGTYEQYF. The DNA for the CDR3 is TGTGCCTGGAATTGGGACAGGGGTACCTACGAGCAGTACTTC. The entire variable domain, with the rest obtained from reference TRBV30 and TRBJ2-7, is as follows: SQTIHQWPATLVQPVGSPLSLECTVEGTSNPNLYWYRQAAGRGLQLLFYSVGIGQISSEVPQNLSASRPQDRQFILSSKKLLLSDSGFYLCAWNWDRGTYEQYFGPGTRLTVT.

The J gene is TRBJ2-7, the V gene TRBV6-2 or TRBV6-3; 7 bases are shared with TRBD1. CDR1 is MNHEY and CDR2 is SVGEGT in the germline V gene. This CDR3 contains 15 residues. The V gene end was trimmed by 0 bases and the J gene end by 2 bases; junction bases not matched to a gene: 4. The CDR3 DNA reads TGTGCCAGCAGTTACTCGAGGGGGCCCGCCTACGAGCAGTACTTC. Translation: CASSYSRGPAYEQYF.

This clonotype has only a few counts. V gene TRBV19 combines with J gene TRBJ1-2; 7 bases line up with TRBD1. The V gene end was trimmed by 5 bases and the J gene end by 2 bases; junction bases not matched to a gene: 8. CDR1 LNHDA and CDR2 SQIVND come from the germline V gene (reference sequence). This CDR3 has 15 amino acids. The CDR3 DNA follows: TGTGCCAGTAGTCTCCCCGACAGGGTCAACTATGGCTACACCTTC. It is translated as CASSLPDRVNYGYTF.

The rearrangement links TRBV5-6 to TRBJ1-1, with 7 positions matching TRBD1. The CDR3 has 15 residues. Germline CDR1 reads SGHDT; CDR2 reads YYEEEE. Trimming cost V 3 bases and J 1 base; bases outside gene matches: 6. CDR3 sequence: CASSWGQLQNTEAFF. CDR3 nucleotides: TGTGCCAGCAGCTGGGGACAGCTTCAGAACACTGAAGCTTTCTTT.

The V call is TRBV20-1, the J call TRBJ2-7, with a possible D match to TRBD2 (6 bases). This CDR3 contains 14 residues. In germline, CDR1 is DFQATT, CDR2 SNEGSKA (reference sequence). The V and J ends lost 0 bases and 3 bases respectively, with 12 bases between them. CDR3 sequence (DNA): TGCAGTGCTAGAGATCTCAAGCGGGTCTACGAGCAGTACTTC. Translated: CSARDLKRVYEQYF.

The rearrangement joins TRBV2 to TRBJ2-1; D not certain. The V gene lost 5 bases and the J gene lost 0 bases, with 11 bases spanning the gap. Per the germline V gene, CDR1 is SNHLY and CDR2 is FYNNEI. This CDR3 is 15 amino acids long. The CDR3 protein is CASSWTLSSYNEQFF. The CDR3 coding sequence is TGTGCCAGCAGTTGGACCCTTAGCTCCTACAATGAGCAGTTCTTC.

The V call is TRBV20-1, the J call TRBJ1-1; unclear D gene. V lost 1 base to trimming and J lost 0 bases, with 18 bases between them. Per the germline V gene, CDR1 is DFQATT and CDR2 is SNEGSKA (reference sequence). The CDR3 is 17 amino acids. For the CDR3, the DNA is TGCAGTGCTAGAGTCCGAGGTGTGGTTCGAATGAACACTGAAGCTTTCTTT. It is translated as CSARVRGVVRMNTEAFF.

A single count supports this clonotype. One junction end disagrees with the germline gene, perhaps due to a read error. The chain employs TRBV7-2 and TRBJ1-2, with a weak D call TRBD1 (5 bases). CDR3 length: 16 amino acids. The germline CDR1 and CDR2 sequences are SGHTA and FQGNSA. The CDR3 DNA is TGTGCCAGCAGGCTGGGGTGGGGAAAGGGACCCTATGGCTACACCTTT. Translating it yields CASRLGWGKGPYGYTF.

The V gene is TRBV3-1, the J gene TRBJ2-7; D might be TRBD2 (7 bases). This CDR3 spans 18 amino acids. CDR1 and CDR2 from the germline V gene are LGHDT and YNNKEL (reference sequence). V lost 2 bases and J 0 bases, leaving 20 bases between the germline ends. The CDR3 reads CASSQNMGGLADSYEQYF. Here the CDR3 DNA reads TGTGCCAGCAGCCAAAATATGGGGGGCCTAGCGGACTCCTACGAGCAGTACTTC.

J is TRBJ2-1 and V is TRBV6-5; 10 bases line up with TRBD1. Trimming at V came to 4 bases and at J to 7 bases, leaving 10 bases not matched to a gene. Germline V CDR1 and CDR2: MNHEY, SVGAGI. The CDR3 length is 16 residues. As DNA, the CDR3 is TGTGCCAGCAGTTCCACCGGGACAGGGGCCGGGAATGAGCAGTTCTTC. This codes for CASSSTGTGAGNEQFF.